This T cell receptor beta chain was documented in a study of cytomegalovirus exposure and HLA in healthy donors. This clone came up a few times. The target antigen is unknown. The study, taken as a whole, reports: TCR association rates varied by HLA locus in a later analysis, with DRB1 highest and HLA-C lowest. TCR beta V- and J-gene trimming, according to a later analysis, was linked to a missense DCLRE1C variant.

Vbeta (60) and Jbeta (13) primers were used in the PCR. Data came from immunoSEQ multiplex PCR; TCRdb stores just in-frame clones and leaves some out. The repertoire holds 75,000 to 95,000 clones, with over 75% as singletons. CDR1 SEHNR and CDR2 FQNEAQ come from the germline V gene (reference sequence). With 5 bases clipped from V and 3 bases from J, the junction kept 5 bases outside the gene matches. CDR3 length equals 14 residues. This clonotype originated in a human donor in good health. The V and J genes are TRBV7-9 and TRBJ2-7; 9 bases are a match to TRBD2. The sample taken for sequencing was PBMCs. CDR3 in amino acids: CASSGGLALYEQYF. The CDR3 nucleotides are TGTGCCAGCAGCGGGGGACTAGCCCTCTACGAGCAGTACTTC.